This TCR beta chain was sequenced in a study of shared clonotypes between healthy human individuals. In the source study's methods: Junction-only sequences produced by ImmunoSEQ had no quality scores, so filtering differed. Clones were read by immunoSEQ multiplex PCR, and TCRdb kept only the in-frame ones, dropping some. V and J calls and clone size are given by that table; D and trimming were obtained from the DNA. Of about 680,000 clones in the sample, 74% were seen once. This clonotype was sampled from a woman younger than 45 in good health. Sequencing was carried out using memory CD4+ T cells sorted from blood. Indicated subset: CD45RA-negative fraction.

DNA for the CDR3: TGTGCCAGTAGTATAGGCCCAGCCGGGGAGCTGTTTTTT. Translation: CASSIGPAGELFF. The rearrangement joins TRBV19 to TRBJ2-2; D is unclear. The CDR3 covers 13 residues. Trimming took off 1 base at V and 6 bases at J, with 6 bases between the two ends. CDR1 LNHDA and CDR2 SQIVND come from the germline V gene (reference sequence).